These T cell receptor beta chains were read from a single sample in a study of CD8 T cell repertoires and HIV-1 epitope variants. Their antigen targets remain unknown. Method: immunoSEQ multiplex PCR; TCRdb's copy keeps in-frame clones and lacks some. The sample yields thousands of clones, about two thirds seen once. Sequencing was performed on cultured CD8+ T cells derived from PBMCs. All receptors come from a male donor with HIV. Each CDR3 is given with its conserved first and last residue. A D gene is named only where the DNA matches it firmly. Rows may omit the clone size; those that give it use once, few, many or a size class.

j_call: TRBJ2-1
clone_size: -
v_call: TRBV11-2
d_call: TRBD1
cdr3_nt: TGTGCCAGCAGCTTAGTTAGGGGACAGGGCTCCTACAATGAGCAGTTCTTC
cdr3_aa: CASSLVRGQGSYNEQFF

j_call: TRBJ1-2
clone_size: -
v_call: TRBV4-1
d_call: -
cdr3_nt: TGCGCCAGCAGCCAAGATCCCGTCGAACTCGACTATGGCTACACCTTC
cdr3_aa: CASSQDPVELDYGYTF

j_call: TRBJ1-2
clone_size: few
v_call: TRBV7-9
d_call: -
cdr3_nt: TGTGCCAGCAGCGAATATGGCTACACCTTC
cdr3_aa: CASSEYGYTF

j_call: TRBJ2-2
clone_size: -
v_call: TRBV19
d_call: -
cdr3_nt: TGTGCCAGTAGTATAGATCTTCGTGGGAACACCGGGGAGCTGTTTTTT
cdr3_aa: CASSIDLRGNTGELFF

j_call: TRBJ2-7
clone_size: -
v_call: TRBV10-3
d_call: TRBD1
cdr3_nt: TGTGCCTCCCGGGACAGGGGGGGTTACGAGCAGTACTTC
cdr3_aa: CASRDRGGYEQYF

j_call: TRBJ1-2
clone_size: -
v_call: TRBV5-1
d_call: -
cdr3_nt: TGCGCCAGCAGCTTGGGGTCCTCATTCCTCTATGGCTACACCTTC
cdr3_aa: CASSLGSSFLYGYTF

j_call: TRBJ2-1
clone_size: -
v_call: TRBV11-2
d_call: -
cdr3_nt: TGTGCCAGCAGCTTAGCCACAGGAACCTACAATGAGCAGTTCTTC
cdr3_aa: CASSLATGTYNEQFF

j_call: TRBJ2-5
clone_size: few
v_call: TRBV28
d_call: -
cdr3_nt: TGTGCCAGCAGTTCCCCTGACATGTCCCAAGAGACCCAGTACTTC
cdr3_aa: CASSSPDMSQETQYF

j_call: TRBJ2-7
clone_size: -
v_call: TRBV7-3
d_call: -
cdr3_nt: TGTGCCAGCAGCTTAACGGACGGAGAGGCCTACGAGCAGTACTTC
cdr3_aa: CASSLTDGEAYEQYF

j_call: TRBJ1-4
clone_size: -
v_call: TRBV7-2
d_call: -
cdr3_nt: TGTGCCAGCAGCTTAGTTTCAACTAATGAAAAACTGTTTTTT
cdr3_aa: CASSLVSTNEKLFF

j_call: TRBJ1-5
clone_size: -
v_call: TRBV28
d_call: TRBD1
cdr3_nt: TGTGCCGGGACTCACAGGGGGCTTAGCAATCAGCCCCAGCATTTT
cdr3_aa: CAGTHRGLSNQPQHF

j_call: TRBJ1-2
clone_size: large
v_call: TRBV5-1
d_call: -
cdr3_nt: TGCGCCAGCAGCTCGCAGGAGACTAACTATGGCTACACCTTC
cdr3_aa: CASSSQETNYGYTF

j_call: TRBJ1-2
clone_size: few
v_call: TRBV7-2
d_call: TRBD1
cdr3_nt: TGTGCCAGCAGCTTAGCGGGACAGGGGTTTGAGGGCTACACCTTC
cdr3_aa: CASSLAGQGFEGYTF

j_call: TRBJ1-6
clone_size: -
v_call: TRBV7-2
d_call: -
cdr3_nt: TGTGCCAGCAGCCGAACTACAGGGATCGTACCCTCAATTTCACCCCTCCACTTT
cdr3_aa: CASSRTTGIVPSISPLHF

j_call: TRBJ1-2
clone_size: -
v_call: TRBV28
d_call: -
cdr3_nt: TGTGCCAGCAGTTTCGGTCAGGGGTACTATGGCTACACCTTC
cdr3_aa: CASSFGQGYYGYTF

j_call: TRBJ2-7
clone_size: -
v_call: TRBV27
d_call: -
cdr3_nt: TGTGCCAGCACAACAATTGGGTCAGGCGAGCAGTACTTC
cdr3_aa: CASTTIGSGEQYF

j_call: TRBJ2-1
clone_size: -
v_call: TRBV10-3
d_call: TRBD2
cdr3_nt: TGTGCCATCAGCGAAACCCAACTAGCGGCCTCCTACAATGAGCAGTTCTTC
cdr3_aa: CAISETQLAASYNEQFF

j_call: TRBJ1-1
clone_size: -
v_call: TRBV21-1
d_call: -
cdr3_nt: TGTGCCAGCAGCGAAAGGACTGAAGCTTTCTTT
cdr3_aa: CASSERTEAFF

j_call: TRBJ1-1
clone_size: -
v_call: TRBV7-2
d_call: -
cdr3_nt: TGTGCCAGCAGCTCCCCCGTTAGAGCGAACACTGAAGCTTTCTTT
cdr3_aa: CASSSPVRANTEAFF

j_call: TRBJ2-3
clone_size: -
v_call: TRBV6-1
d_call: -
cdr3_nt: TGTGCCAGCAGTCCCCTCGGGAGCACAGATACGCAGTATTTT
cdr3_aa: CASSPLGSTDTQYF

j_call: TRBJ1-4
clone_size: -
v_call: TRBV7-2
d_call: -
cdr3_nt: TGTGCCAGCAGCTTAAGGGGGAACGAAAAACTGTTTTTT
cdr3_aa: CASSLRGNEKLFF

j_call: TRBJ2-7
clone_size: few
v_call: TRBV6-5
d_call: -
cdr3_nt: TGTGCCAGCAGTGTGACCGGTTACGAGCAGTACTTC
cdr3_aa: CASSVTGYEQYF

j_call: TRBJ2-7
clone_size: once
v_call: TRBV18
d_call: -
cdr3_nt: TGTGCCAGCTCACCACTTGCTGGGACCGATTCCTACGAGCAGTACTTC
cdr3_aa: CASSPLAGTDSYEQYF

j_call: TRBJ2-2
clone_size: -
v_call: TRBV9
d_call: TRBD1
cdr3_nt: TGTGCCAGCAGCCCTTATGGACAGGGTCGAACCGGGGAGCTGTTTTTT
cdr3_aa: CASSPYGQGRTGELFF

j_call: TRBJ2-3
clone_size: -
v_call: TRBV5-6
d_call: -
cdr3_nt: TGTGCCAGCAGCTTGGGGGGGGACCCCACAGATACGCAGTATTTT
cdr3_aa: CASSLGGDPTDTQYF

j_call: TRBJ1-2
clone_size: once
v_call: TRBV5-4
d_call: TRBD1
cdr3_nt: TGTGCCACAGGGGGCCTAAACTATGGCTACACCTTC
cdr3_aa: CATGGLNYGYTF

j_call: TRBJ1-4
clone_size: -
v_call: TRBV19
d_call: -
cdr3_nt: TGTGCCACCGACGGAAGAGAAAATGAAAAACTGTTTTTT
cdr3_aa: CATDGRENEKLFF

j_call: TRBJ2-3
clone_size: -
v_call: TRBV4-2
d_call: -
cdr3_nt: TGTGCCAGCAGCCAAGGGCCCCGACCTAGCACAGATACGCAGTATTTT
cdr3_aa: CASSQGPRPSTDTQYF

j_call: TRBJ1-1
clone_size: -
v_call: TRBV7-3
d_call: -
cdr3_nt: TGTGCCAGCAGCTTAACTGGATCGGGGGAGAAAAGTCTTGAAGCTTTCTTT
cdr3_aa: CASSLTGSGEKSLEAFF

j_call: TRBJ1-2
clone_size: -
v_call: TRBV6-6
d_call: -
cdr3_nt: TGTGCCAGCAGGGACAGTCTCAACTATGGCTACACCTTC
cdr3_aa: CASRDSLNYGYTF

j_call: TRBJ1-5
clone_size: -
v_call: TRBV28
d_call: -
cdr3_nt: TGTGCCAGCAGTTTATCGGACGCGGGCAATCAGCCCCAGCATTTT
cdr3_aa: CASSLSDAGNQPQHF

j_call: TRBJ2-7
clone_size: -
v_call: TRBV2
d_call: -
cdr3_nt: TGTGCCAGCAGGGCACAGAGCAGCTCCTACGAGCAGTACTTC
cdr3_aa: CASRAQSSSYEQYF

j_call: TRBJ2-3
clone_size: -
v_call: TRBV27
d_call: -
cdr3_nt: TGTGCCAGCAGCCCCGACTTAGCTGTCCCCACAGGTACGCAGTATTTT
cdr3_aa: CASSPDLAVPTGTQYF

j_call: TRBJ2-3
clone_size: -
v_call: TRBV2
d_call: -
cdr3_nt: TGTGCCAGCAGTGAATTGGGGGTGGTCGGCACAGATACGCAGTATTTT
cdr3_aa: CASSELGVVGTDTQYF

j_call: TRBJ2-2
clone_size: -
v_call: TRBV5-1
d_call: TRBD1
cdr3_nt: TGCGCCAGCCGAATGGACAGGGCGAACACCGGGGAGCTGTTTTTT
cdr3_aa: CASRMDRANTGELFF

j_call: TRBJ1-1
clone_size: -
v_call: TRBV11-3
d_call: -
cdr3_nt: TGTGCCAGCAGCTTAGGCAGGGTCTCTGAAGCTTTCTTT
cdr3_aa: CASSLGRVSEAFF

j_call: TRBJ2-1
clone_size: -
v_call: TRBV6-5
d_call: -
cdr3_nt: TGTGCCAGTGAAAATGACTACAATGAGCAGTTCTTC
cdr3_aa: CASENDYNEQFF

j_call: TRBJ2-7
clone_size: few
v_call: TRBV28
d_call: -
cdr3_nt: TGTGCCAGCAGTTTCCGCTACGAGCAGTACTTC
cdr3_aa: CASSFRYEQYF

j_call: TRBJ1-2
clone_size: -
v_call: TRBV30
d_call: TRBD1
cdr3_nt: TGTGCCTGGAGAGGTGATATGACAGGGGGCCAAGGCTATGGCTACACCTTC
cdr3_aa: CAWRGDMTGGQGYGYTF

j_call: TRBJ2-1
clone_size: -
v_call: TRBV28
d_call: -
cdr3_nt: TGTGCCAGCAGTTGGGGTAGTGTTGAGCAGTTCTTC
cdr3_aa: CASSWGSVEQFF